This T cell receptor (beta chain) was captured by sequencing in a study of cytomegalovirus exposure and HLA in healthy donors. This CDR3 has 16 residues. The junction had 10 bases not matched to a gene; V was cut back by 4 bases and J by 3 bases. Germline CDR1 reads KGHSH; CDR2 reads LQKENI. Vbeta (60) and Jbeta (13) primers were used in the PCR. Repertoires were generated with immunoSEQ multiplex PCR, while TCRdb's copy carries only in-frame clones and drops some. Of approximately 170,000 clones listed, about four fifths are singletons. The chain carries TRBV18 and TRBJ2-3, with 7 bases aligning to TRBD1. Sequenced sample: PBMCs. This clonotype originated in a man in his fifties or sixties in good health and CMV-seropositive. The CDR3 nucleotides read TGTGCCAGCTCACGTAGTAAGGGGGCGCCGACAGATACGCAGTATTTT. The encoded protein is CASSRSKGAPTDTQYF.